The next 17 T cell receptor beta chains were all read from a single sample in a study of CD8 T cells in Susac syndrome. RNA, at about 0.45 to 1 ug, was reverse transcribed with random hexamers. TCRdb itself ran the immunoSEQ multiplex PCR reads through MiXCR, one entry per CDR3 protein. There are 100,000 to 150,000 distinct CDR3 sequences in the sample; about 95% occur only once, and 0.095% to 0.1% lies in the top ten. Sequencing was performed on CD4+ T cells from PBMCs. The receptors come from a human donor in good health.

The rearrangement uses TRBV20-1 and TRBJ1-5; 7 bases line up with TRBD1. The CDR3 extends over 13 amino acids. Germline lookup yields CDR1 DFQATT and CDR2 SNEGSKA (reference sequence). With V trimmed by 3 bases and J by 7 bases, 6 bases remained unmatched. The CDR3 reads CSARANRGQPQHF. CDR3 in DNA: TGCAGTGCTAGGGCAAACAGGGGCCAGCCCCAGCATTTT.

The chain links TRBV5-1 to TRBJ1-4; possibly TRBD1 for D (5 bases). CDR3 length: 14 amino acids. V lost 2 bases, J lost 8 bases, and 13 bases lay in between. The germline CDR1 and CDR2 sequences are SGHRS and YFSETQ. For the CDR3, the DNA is TGCGCCAGCAGCTTTGGGCAGGGCGGGGAAAAACTGTTTTTT. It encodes CASSFGQGGEKLFF.

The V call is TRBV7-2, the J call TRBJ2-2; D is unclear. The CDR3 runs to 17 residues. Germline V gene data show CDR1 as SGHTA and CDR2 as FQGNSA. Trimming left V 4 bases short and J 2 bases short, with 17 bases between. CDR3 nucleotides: TGTGCCAGCAGCTATGGGCCCACAAGGGCCAACACCGGGGAGCTGTTTTTT. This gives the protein CASSYGPTRANTGELFF.

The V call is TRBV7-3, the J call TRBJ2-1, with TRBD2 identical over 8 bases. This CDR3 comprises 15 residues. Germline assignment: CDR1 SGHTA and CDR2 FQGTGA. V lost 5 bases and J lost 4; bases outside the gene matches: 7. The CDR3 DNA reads TGTGCCAGCAGCCGCACTAGCGGCCAATACAATGAGCAGTTCTTC. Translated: CASSRTSGQYNEQFF.

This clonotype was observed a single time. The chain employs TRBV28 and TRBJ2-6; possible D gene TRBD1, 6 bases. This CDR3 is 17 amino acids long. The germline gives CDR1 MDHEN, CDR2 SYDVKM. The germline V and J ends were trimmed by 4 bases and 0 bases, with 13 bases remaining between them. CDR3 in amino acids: CASSYLTGYSGANVLTF. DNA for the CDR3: TGTGCCAGCAGTTATCTTACAGGGTACTCTGGGGCCAACGTCCTGACTTTC.

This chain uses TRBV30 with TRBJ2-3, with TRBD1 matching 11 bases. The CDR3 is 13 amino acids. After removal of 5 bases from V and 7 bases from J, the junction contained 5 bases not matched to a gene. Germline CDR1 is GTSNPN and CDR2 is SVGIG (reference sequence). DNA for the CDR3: TGTGCCTGGGGGACAGGGGGGAGGAATACGCAGTATTTT. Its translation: CAWGTGGRNTQYF.

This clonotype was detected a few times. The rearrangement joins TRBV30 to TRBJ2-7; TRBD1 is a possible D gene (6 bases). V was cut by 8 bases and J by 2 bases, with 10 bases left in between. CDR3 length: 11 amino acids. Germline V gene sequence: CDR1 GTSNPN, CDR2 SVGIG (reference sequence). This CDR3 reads CARGHAYEQYF. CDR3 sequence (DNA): TGTGCCCGGGGACATGCCTACGAGCAGTACTTC.

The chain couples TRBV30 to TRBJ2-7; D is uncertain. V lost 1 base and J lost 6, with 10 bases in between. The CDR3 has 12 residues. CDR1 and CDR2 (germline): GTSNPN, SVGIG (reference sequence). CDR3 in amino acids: CAWSEVRSEQYF. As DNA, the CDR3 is TGTGCCTGGAGTGAGGTTAGGAGCGAGCAGTACTTC.

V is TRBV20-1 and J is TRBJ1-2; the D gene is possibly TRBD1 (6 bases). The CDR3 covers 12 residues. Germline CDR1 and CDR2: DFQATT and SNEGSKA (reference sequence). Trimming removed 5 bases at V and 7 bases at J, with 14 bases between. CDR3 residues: CSADTGSGGYTF. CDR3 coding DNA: TGCAGTGCTGATACAGGGAGTGGTGGCTACACCTTC.

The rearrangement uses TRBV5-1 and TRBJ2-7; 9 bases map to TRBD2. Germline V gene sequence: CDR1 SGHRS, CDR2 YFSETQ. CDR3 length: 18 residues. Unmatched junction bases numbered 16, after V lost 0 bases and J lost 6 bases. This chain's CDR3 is CASSLGDSGSLPTFEQYF. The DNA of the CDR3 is TGCGCCAGCAGCTTGGGTGATAGCGGGAGCCTGCCTACGTTCGAGCAGTACTTC. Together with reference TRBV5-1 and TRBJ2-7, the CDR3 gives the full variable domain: KAGVTQTPRYLIKTRGQQVTLSCSPISGHRSVSWYQQTPGQGLQFLFEYFSETQRNKGNFPGRFSGRQFSNSRSEMNVSTLELGDSALYLCASSLGDSGSLPTFEQYFGPGTRLTVT.

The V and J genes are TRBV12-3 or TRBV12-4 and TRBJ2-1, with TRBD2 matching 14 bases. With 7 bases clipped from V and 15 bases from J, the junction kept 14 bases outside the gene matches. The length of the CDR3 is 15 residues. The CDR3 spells CASTMWGTSGSWLFF. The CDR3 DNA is TGTGCCAGCACCATGTGGGGGACTAGCGGGAGTTGGTTGTTCTTC.

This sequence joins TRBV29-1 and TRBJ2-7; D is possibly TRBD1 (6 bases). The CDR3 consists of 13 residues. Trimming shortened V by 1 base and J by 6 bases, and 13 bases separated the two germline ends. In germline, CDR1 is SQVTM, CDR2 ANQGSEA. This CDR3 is CSVEGAGVREQYF. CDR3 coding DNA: TGCAGCGTTGAAGGTGCAGGGGTTCGCGAGCAGTACTTC.

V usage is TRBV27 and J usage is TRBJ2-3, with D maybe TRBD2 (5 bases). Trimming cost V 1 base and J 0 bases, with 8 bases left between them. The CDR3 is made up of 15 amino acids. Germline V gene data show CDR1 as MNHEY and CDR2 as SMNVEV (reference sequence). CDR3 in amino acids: CASSLFGMSTDTQYF. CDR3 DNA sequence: TGTGCCAGCAGTTTATTCGGGATGAGCACAGATACGCAGTATTTT.

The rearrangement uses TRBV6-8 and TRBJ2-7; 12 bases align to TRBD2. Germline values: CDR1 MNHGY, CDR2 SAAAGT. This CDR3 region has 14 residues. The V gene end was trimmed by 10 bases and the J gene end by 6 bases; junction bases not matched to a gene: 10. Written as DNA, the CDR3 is TGTGCCACCATAACTAGCGGGGGGAGCTTCGAGCAGTACTTC. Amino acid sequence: CATITSGGSFEQYF.

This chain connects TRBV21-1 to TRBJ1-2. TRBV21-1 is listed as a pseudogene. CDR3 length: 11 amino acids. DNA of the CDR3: TGTGCCAGCAGCAAAGGAGGGGGCTACACCTTC. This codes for CASSKGGGYTF.

CDR3 sequence: CSAREKGALSNQPQHF. CDR3 bases: TGCAGTGCTAGAGAAAAGGGGGCCCTTAGCAATCAGCCCCAGCATTTT. The J gene is TRBJ1-5, the V gene TRBV20-1; 7 bases line up with TRBD1. Per germline, CDR1 DFQATT and CDR2 SNEGSKA (reference sequence). The CDR3 loop spans 16 amino acids. V trimming: 0 bases; J trimming: 0 bases; junction bases outside the gene matches: 5.

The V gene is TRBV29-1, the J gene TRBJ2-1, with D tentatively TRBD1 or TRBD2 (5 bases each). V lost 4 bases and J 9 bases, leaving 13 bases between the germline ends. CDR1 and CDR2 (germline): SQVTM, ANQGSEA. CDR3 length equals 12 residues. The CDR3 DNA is TGCAGCGTTGGTGGGGGTCTTGGTGAGCAGTTCTTC. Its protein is CSVGGGLGEQFF.